These 8 T cell receptor beta chains came from one sample sequenced in a study of T-cell reconstitution after alpha-beta-depleted transplantation in children. Unique molecular identifiers were used to barcode this TCRbeta library. TCRdb redid the calling of the PCR reads with MiXCR, one entry per CDR3 protein. The table includes around 670,000 distinct CDR3 sequences, around 13% detected once. Sequences were derived from PBMCs, sampled before TCRalphabeta/CD19-depleted stem cell transplant. The source is a girl aged 2 to 10 with congenital amegakaryocytic thrombocytopenia, due to receive a stem cell transplant.

Ten or more counts support this clonotype. The chain uses TRBV20-1 and TRBJ2-6; TRBD1 is a possible D gene (5 bases). CDR1 and CDR2 from the germline V gene are DFQATT and SNEGSKA (reference sequence). The CDR3 is 15 amino acids. The V gene lost 3 bases and the J gene lost 0 bases, with 9 bases spanning the gap. CDR3 nucleotide sequence: TGCAGTGCTAGTGCTGACAGCTCTGGGGCCAACGTCCTGACTTTC. Its translation is CSASADSSGANVLTF.

This clonotype was detected many times. This rearrangement joins TRBV20-1 to TRBJ2-7; tentative D call: TRBD2 (5 bases). The germline V gene has CDR1 DFQATT and CDR2 SNEGSKA (reference sequence). The V end was cut by 5 bases, the J end by 7 bases, with 18 bases between. The CDR3 runs 13 residues. The CDR3 coding sequence is TGCAGTGCTGGAATACCGGGGTTTTCGGAGCAGTACTTC. This encodes CSAGIPGFSEQYF.

Many counts were recorded for this clonotype. V is TRBV4-2 and J is TRBJ1-5; D gene unclear. The CDR3 loop spans 14 amino acids. V lost 3 bases and J lost 5, with 11 bases in between. Germline V gives CDR1 LGHNA, CDR2 YNFKEQ. The CDR3 region is CASSHPTADQPQHF. For the CDR3, the DNA is TGTGCCAGCAGCCATCCAACGGCCGATCAGCCCCAGCATTTT.

This clonotype appeared a few times. The chain is built from TRBV20-1 and TRBJ2-4, with 10 bases matching TRBD2. The V segment lost 3 bases and the J segment 8 bases; nucleotides outside the gene matches: 7. Germline loops: CDR1 DFQATT, CDR2 SNEGSKA (reference sequence). The CDR3 is 14 residues long. The CDR3 nucleotides read TGCAGTGCTAGCGTAGCGGGAGGAGGGGACATTCAGTACTTC. Amino acids: CSASVAGGGDIQYF.

This clonotype was seen more than once but under ten times. V gene TRBV4-1 combines with J gene TRBJ2-1; unclear D gene. The CDR3 contains 16 residues. The germline gives CDR1 MGHRA, CDR2 YSYEKL. The V gene lost 4 bases and the J gene lost 8 bases, with 21 bases spanning the gap. Here the CDR3 DNA reads TGCGCCAGCAGCCCCCTAGGTGGTGTAGGTCCGGATGAGCAGTTCTTC. It codes for CASSPLGGVGPDEQFF.

This clonotype was observed many times. V is TRBV20-1 and J is TRBJ2-3, with 8 bases lining up with TRBD2. CDR1 is DFQATT, CDR2 SNEGSKA, per germline (reference sequence). The V gene end was trimmed by 4 bases and the J gene end by 5 bases; junction bases not matched to a gene: 11. The CDR3 spans 15 residues. Written as DNA, the CDR3 is TGCAGTGCTACCCTCTCGGGGGGACTAGAAGATACGCAGTATTTT. Amino acid sequence: CSATLSGGLEDTQYF.

This clonotype was counted at least ten times. This chain links TRBV20-1 with TRBJ2-3, with D uncertain. V shed 3 bases and J shed 0 bases, with 13 bases lying between them. CDR1 and CDR2 (germline): DFQATT, SNEGSKA (reference sequence). The CDR3 contains 15 residues. The CDR3 reads CSASDGGSSTDTQYF. In nucleotides, the CDR3 is TGCAGTGCTAGTGACGGCGGATCTAGCACAGATACGCAGTATTTT.

This chain links TRBV7-6 with TRBJ2-3; the match to TRBD2 covers 14 bases. Germline V gene data show CDR1 as SGHVS and CDR2 as FNYEAQ. V gave up 5 bases and J gave up 6 bases; unmatched junction bases: 10. The CDR3 has 17 residues. The DNA of the CDR3 is TGTGCCAGCAGCGCTCGGACTAGCGGGAGGACGGAGGATACGCAGTATTTT. Encoded protein: CASSARTSGRTEDTQYF.